This is a list of T cell receptor beta chains from one sample in a study of CD8+ T cells in alopecia areata. Generated by immunoSEQ multiplex PCR, the TCRdb table keeps only in-frame clones and is missing some. The table shows fewer than 150,000 clones, with roughly 82% occurring only once. Specimen: CD8+ T cells sorted from blood, collected at week 4, from a patient treated with tofacitinib. The receptors come from a human donor with alopecia areata. Each CDR3 is given with its conserved first and last residue. The D gene is left open where the match is weak. Some rows mark clone size as missing; the rest say once, few, many or name a class of expanded clone.

TRBJ2-7 TRBV5-6 - - CASSLAGTVYEQYF TGTGCCAGCAGCTTGGCCGGGACGGTGTACGAGCAGTACTTC
TRBJ2-1 TRBV7-9 TRBD2 - CASSPGTSGGAPSYNEQFF TGTGCCAGCAGCCCCGGGACTAGCGGGGGGGCGCCCTCCTACAATGAGCAGTTCTTC
TRBJ2-7 TRBV7-2 - - CASSPVGDSYEQYF TGTGCCAGCAGCCCCGTTGGGGACTCCTACGAGCAGTACTTC
TRBJ2-7 TRBV7-9 TRBD1 - CASSLEVGQGYEQYF TGTGCCAGCAGCTTAGAGGTGGGACAGGGGTACGAGCAGTACTTC
TRBJ2-5 TRBV6-5 TRBD2 - CASTFGGGIQETQYF TGTGCCAGCACCTTCGGGGGGGGAATCCAAGAGACCCAGTACTTC
TRBJ2-7 TRBV5-6 - few CASSFGTASYEQYF TGTGCCAGCAGCTTCGGGACGGCCTCCTACGAGCAGTACTTC
TRBJ1-2 TRBV9 TRBD1 - CASSVEGAGVVYGYTF TGTGCCAGCAGCGTAGAGGGGGCAGGAGTCGTCTATGGCTACACCTTC
TRBJ1-2 TRBV6-5 - - CASPSVSTF TGTGCCAGTCCTTCCGTCAGCACCTTC
TRBJ2-5 TRBV5-8 TRBD1 - CASSLEWDRTQETQYF TGTGCCAGCAGCTTGGAATGGGACAGGACCCAAGAGACCCAGTACTTC
TRBJ2-3 TRBV7-2 TRBD2 - CASSWFLAGRTDTQYF TGTGCCAGCAGTTGGTTTCTAGCGGGGCGCACAGATACGCAGTATTTT
TRBJ2-7 TRBV4-3 - - CASSQDQAPSYEQYF TGCGCCAGCAGCCAAGATCAAGCCCCCTCTTACGAGCAGTACTTC
TRBJ1-5 TRBV7-2 - - CASSLGTYGQPQHF TGTGCCAGCAGCTTAGGGACTTATGGTCAGCCCCAGCATTTT
TRBJ2-3 TRBV29-1 - few CSDSDGYTDTQYF TGCAGCGACTCGGACGGCTACACAGATACGCAGTATTTT
TRBJ2-5 TRBV19 - - CASSPSYRFGETQYF TGTGCCAGTAGTCCCTCGTATCGGTTTGGAGAGACCCAGTACTTC
TRBJ1-2 TRBV6-6 - - CASSYSVEGFYTF TGTGCCAGCAGTTACTCTGTTGAGGGTTTCTACACCTTC
TRBJ2-7 TRBV4-1 - - CASSQDSRYEQYF TGCGCCAGCAGCCAAGATAGTCGCTACGAGCAGTACTTC
TRBJ2-6 TRBV7-9 TRBD1 - CASSPLDRVVPGANVLTF TGTGCCAGCAGCCCACTGGACAGGGTAGTCCCTGGGGCCAACGTCCTGACTTTC
TRBJ1-3 TRBV4-1 TRBD1 - CASSQSRDRLNTIYF TGCGCCAGCAGCCAGTCCCGGGACAGGTTAAACACCATATATTTT
TRBJ1-1 TRBV5-1 - - CASSSSQGMNTEAFF TGCGCCAGCAGCTCCTCTCAGGGGATGAACACTGAAGCTTTCTTT
TRBJ2-2 TRBV29-1 - - CSVLSGTGELFF TGCAGCGTTCTTTCCGGCACCGGGGAGCTGTTTTTT
TRBJ2-5 TRBV7-9 - - CASSLIQGREETQYF TGTGCCAGCAGCTTAATCCAGGGGAGGGAGGAGACCCAGTACTTC
TRBJ1-5 TRBV4-1 - - CASSQAWQGGQPQHF TGCGCCAGCAGCCAAGCTTGGCAGGGTGGTCAGCCCCAGCATTTT
TRBJ2-1 TRBV4-2 - few CASSDEHNYNEQFF TGTGCCAGCAGCGACGAACATAATTACAATGAGCAGTTCTTC
TRBJ2-3 TRBV30 - - CAWSPGAGLADTQYF TGTGCCTGGAGTCCGGGGGCAGGATTGGCAGATACGCAGTATTTT
TRBJ2-5 TRBV27 - - CASSLGTPRGETQYF TGTGCCAGCAGTTTAGGGACGCCTAGGGGAGAGACCCAGTACTTC
TRBJ2-7 TRBV13 - - CASRAQGASYEQYF TGTGCCAGCAGGGCACAGGGCGCCTCCTACGAGCAGTACTTC
TRBJ2-7 TRBV29-1 TRBD1 - CSVKDRGQSYEQYF TGCAGCGTTAAAGACAGGGGGCAATCCTACGAGCAGTACTTC
TRBJ1-2 TRBV7-6 - - CASSPGAGAGYTF TGTGCCAGCAGCCCAGGGGCAGGGGCCGGCTACACCTTC
TRBJ2-1 TRBV7-8 - - CASSLVFEQFF TGTGCCAGCAGCTTGGTATTTGAGCAGTTCTTC
TRBJ2-5 TRBV23-1 - few CASSQSPRAGETQYF TGCGCCAGCAGTCAATCGCCTCGGGCTGGGGAGACCCAGTACTTC
TRBJ2-3 TRBV12-2 - - CASRFFRDTQYF TGTGCAAGTCGCTTTTTCCGAGATACGCAGTATTTT
TRBJ2-7 TRBV9 - - CASSVDLNPGEQYF TGTGCCAGCAGCGTAGATCTGAACCCGGGGGAGCAGTACTTC
TRBJ2-1 TRBV5-4 TRBD2 - CASSLVASGGPEQFF TGTGCCAGCAGCTTGGTGGCTAGCGGGGGTCCTGAGCAGTTCTTC
TRBJ1-1 TRBV4-1 - - CASSQARDMNTEAFF TGCGCCAGCAGCCAAGCCAGGGACATGAACACTGAAGCTTTCTTT
TRBJ2-7 TRBV7-2 - - CASSYLESYEQYF TGTGCCAGCAGCTATTTGGAGTCCTACGAGCAGTACTTC
TRBJ2-3 TRBV9 - - CASSVTRVADTQYF TGTGCCAGCAGCGTAACCAGAGTTGCTGATACGCAGTATTTT
TRBJ2-4 TRBV7-2 TRBD2 - CASSFSGGRGNIQYF TGTGCCAGCAGCTTCTCGGGGGGGCGAGGTAACATTCAGTACTTC
TRBJ2-1 TRBV9 TRBD2 - CASSVEGGGYNEQFF TGTGCCAGCAGCGTAGAAGGCGGGGGCTACAATGAGCAGTTCTTC
TRBJ2-7 TRBV5-1 - - CASTMEGYEQYF TGCGCCAGCACCATGGAGGGGTACGAGCAGTACTTC
TRBJ1-1 TRBV5-1 - - CASSPGLLSPEAFF TGCGCCAGCAGCCCCGGACTCCTTAGTCCTGAAGCTTTCTTT
TRBJ2-7 TRBV6-1 TRBD1 - CASSRDRGVGEQYF TGTGCCAGCAGTCGGGACAGGGGAGTAGGGGAGCAGTACTTC
TRBJ2-6 TRBV4-1 TRBD2 - CASSQRWTSGSGANVLTF TGCGCCAGCAGCCAAAGATGGACTAGCGGCTCTGGGGCCAACGTCCTGACTTTC
TRBJ2-4 TRBV4-2 - - CASSQGGEGLGNIQYF TGTGCCAGCAGCCAGGGGGGAGAGGGTCTGGGAAACATTCAGTACTTC
TRBJ1-6 TRBV4-1 - - CASSQVAAGNNSPLHF TGCGCCAGCAGCCAAGTGGCGGCAGGGAATAATTCACCCCTCCACTTT
TRBJ2-7 TRBV12-5 - - CASLSSAYEQYF TGTGCTAGTCTTTCCAGCGCCTACGAGCAGTACTTC
TRBJ2-5 TRBV15 TRBD1 - CATSRVGTGEETQYF TGTGCCACCAGCAGAGTAGGGACAGGGGAAGAGACCCAGTACTTC
TRBJ2-1 TRBV4-2 TRBD2 - CASSQGTGTSGVNEQFF TGTGCCAGCAGCCAAGGGACCGGGACTAGCGGGGTAAATGAGCAGTTCTTC